This T cell receptor beta chain was identified in a study of blood T cell repertoires in COVID-19. Study as a whole: From the United States, Italy and Spain came samples of acute and convalescent COVID-19. PBMCs, B-cell-depleted T cells, or T cells were the source of the cDNA or gDNA that made up the material.

The method was immunoSEQ multiplex PCR; TCRdb's version includes in-frame clones alone and lacks a portion of them. The sample includes about 210,000 clones, more than 75% seen only once; the top ten take over 10%. V shed 1 base and J shed 4 bases, with 11 bases lying between them. Germline values: CDR1 MDHEN, CDR2 SYDVKM. The CDR3 runs to 15 residues. This clone was detected only once. The clonotype comes from a human donor in a cohort sampled during active COVID-19. The sequencing sample was made of peripheral blood. The gene calls are TRBV28 and TRBJ1-3, with no clear D. CDR3 nucleotides: TGTGCCAGCAGTTTATCCGGGATGGGGGGAAACACCATATATTTT. Its protein product is CASSLSGMGGNTIYF. The full variable domain, in which reference TRBV28 and TRBJ1-3 provide the parts outside the CDR3, is DVKVTQSSRYLVKRTGEKVFLECVQDMDHENMFWYRQDPGLGLRLIYFSYDVKMKEKGDIPEGYSVSREKKERFSLILESASTNQTSMYLCASSLSGMGGNTIYFGEGSWLTVV.